Listed below are T cell receptor beta chains from one sample, sequenced in a study of cytomegalovirus exposure and HLA in healthy donors. Repertoires were generated with immunoSEQ multiplex PCR, while TCRdb's copy carries only in-frame clones and drops some. The top ten clones hold 1% to 1.5% of a sample with over 200,000 clones, more than 75% of them seen once. Material: PBMCs. These receptor sequences come from a human donor in good health. CDR3s leave out the opening cysteine and the closing phenylalanine or tryptophan. Each record gives: V gene, CDR3 length, CDR3 protein.

v_gene: TRBV7-8
len: 13
CDR3aa: ASSLEGLTWRGYT

v_gene: TRBV29-1
len: 12
CDR3aa: SVASRGSNQPQH

v_gene: TRBV4-1
len: 10
CDR3aa: ASSRASEKLF

v_gene: TRBV19
len: 12
CDR3aa: ASSIVTSPDTQY

v_gene: TRBV6-5
len: 13
CDR3aa: ASSYSTGGGETQY

v_gene: TRBV6-5
len: 11
CDR3aa: ASSYLSVSEQY

v_gene: TRBV27
len: 15
CDR3aa: ASSLHAAETNTGELF

v_gene: TRBV18
len: 13
CDR3aa: ASSPGLAGLNEQF

v_gene: TRBV11-3
len: 17
CDR3aa: ASSLASGQGASGANVLT

v_gene: TRBV9
len: 14
CDR3aa: ASSAETGISGNTIY

v_gene: TRBV7-9
len: 10
CDR3aa: SSSLGRNRGY

v_gene: TRBV5-1
len: 14
CDR3aa: ASSFGTGGVGNEQF

v_gene: TRBV5-1
len: 13
CDR3aa: ASSWGGGSNYGYT

v_gene: TRBV5-8
len: 9
CDR3aa: ASSLRVSYT

v_gene: TRBV5-1
len: 11
CDR3aa: ASSLTGGTEAF

v_gene: TRBV2
len: 11
CDR3aa: ASSDLARREQY

v_gene: TRBV7-2
len: 15
CDR3aa: ASSLAPTSGPINEQF

v_gene: TRBV19
len: 13
CDR3aa: ASSPRHDTSYEQY

v_gene: TRBV30
len: 13
CDR3aa: AWISFGQGDTEAF

v_gene: TRBV7-9
len: 15
CDR3aa: ASSTPGTSGRRAEQF

v_gene: TRBV2
len: 12
CDR3aa: ASTGQGPRYGYT

v_gene: TRBV5-1
len: 10
CDR3aa: ASSVSGYEQY

v_gene: TRBV5-1
len: 12
CDR3aa: ASSTRTGNYEQY

v_gene: TRBV6-5
len: 13
CDR3aa: ASSYSSNGEVTQY

v_gene: TRBV27
len: 13
CDR3aa: ASSPRSGSGNTIY

v_gene: TRBV20-1
len: 9
CDR3aa: SARDLETQY

v_gene: TRBV19
len: 13
CDR3aa: ASSIQAGSVNEQF

v_gene: TRBV11-2
len: 13
CDR3aa: ASSLDLRGFYGYT

v_gene: TRBV28
len: 19
CDR3aa: ASSLRFSGGQGSLMNTEAF

v_gene: TRBV28
len: 11
CDR3aa: ASFTGVSTEAF

v_gene: TRBV13
len: 14
CDR3aa: ASSQARPSGYNEQF

v_gene: TRBV6-4
len: 11
CDR3aa: ASRREGTGELF

v_gene: TRBV4-3
len: 12
CDR3aa: ASSRPGQLNEQF

v_gene: TRBV2
len: 12
CDR3aa: ASSDRTGNYEQY

v_gene: TRBV2
len: 11
CDR3aa: ASIEDRNQPQH

v_gene: TRBV6-5
len: 10
CDR3aa: ASNSLTNEQF

v_gene: TRBV5-6
len: 13
CDR3aa: ASSWGYFSGNTIY

v_gene: TRBV7-2
len: 17
CDR3aa: ASSPSGSSGRWGTDTQY

v_gene: TRBV27
len: 13
CDR3aa: ASRGGSIAKNIQY

v_gene: TRBV14
len: 11
CDR3aa: ASSGQGGQPQH

v_gene: TRBV11-3
len: 10
CDR3aa: ASSSAKNIQY

v_gene: TRBV9
len: 11
CDR3aa: ASSESNAETQY